A single sample gave rise to the 5 T cell receptor beta chains below, sequenced in a study of PD-1 blockade in classical Hodgkin lymphoma. After autologous stem cell transplantation all patients relapsed, and prior brentuximab vedotin exposure differed between cohorts. Data came from immunoSEQ multiplex PCR; TCRdb stores just in-frame clones and leaves some out. The data contain around 65,000 clones, 80% to 90% of them singletons. Material: peripheral blood mononuclear cells (PBMCs), obtained at baseline. The origin of the receptors is a human donor with classical Hodgkin lymphoma.

This chain connects TRBV27 to TRBJ2-5; no firm D call. The V end lost 6 bases, the J end lost 2 bases, and 10 bases lay between the germline ends. The CDR3 runs to 13 residues. Germline CDR1 and CDR2: MNHEY and SMNVEV (reference sequence). CDR3 sequence (DNA): TGTGCCAGCAGCTTCGGGCATCAAGAGACCCAGTACTTC. It encodes CASSFGHQETQYF.

In DNA, the CDR3 is TGTGCCAGCTCACCCGATAGGCGGAATTCACCCCTCCACTTT. It codes for CASSPDRRNSPLHF. The V call is TRBV18, the J call TRBJ1-6; D remains ambiguous. Germline V gene data show CDR1 as KGHSH and CDR2 as LQKENI. This CDR3 comprises 14 residues. V was trimmed by 3 bases and J by 7 bases, leaving 10 bases between them.

This chain uses TRBV27 with TRBJ2-7; possible D gene TRBD1, 6 bases. Between the trimmed V and J ends, which lost 6 bases and 0 bases, there was a span of 9 bases. CDR3 length: 13 residues. Germline assignment: CDR1 MNHEY and CDR2 SMNVEV (reference sequence). The CDR3 reads CASSKDSSYEQYF. The CDR3, as DNA: TGTGCCAGCAGCAAGGACAGCTCCTACGAGCAGTACTTC.

This rearrangement joins TRBV19 to TRBJ2-1; 9 bases agree with TRBD2. In germline, CDR1 is LNHDA, CDR2 SQIVND (reference sequence). Trimming at V came to 1 base and at J to 0 bases, leaving 10 bases not matched to a gene. The CDR3 has 19 amino acids. The CDR3 nucleotides read TGTGCCAGTAGTATAGGGCTAGCGGGGTTTCGGAGCTCCTACAATGAGCAGTTCTTC. As protein: CASSIGLAGFRSSYNEQFF.

The chain combines TRBV7-6 with TRBJ1-1, with D unresolved. The V end lost 1 base, the J end lost 1 base, and 19 bases lay between the germline ends. CDR3 length equals 18 residues. Per the germline V gene, CDR1 is SGHVS and CDR2 is FNYEAQ. The CDR3 loop is CASSLDLSGVFGNTEAFF. CDR3 in DNA: TGTGCCAGCAGCTTAGACTTGTCGGGTGTATTCGGGAACACTGAAGCTTTCTTT. Full variable domain (missing parts from reference TRBV7-6 and TRBJ1-1): GAGVSQSPRYKVTKRGQDVALRCDPISGHVSLYWYRQALGQGPEFLTYFNYEAQQDKSGLPNDRFSAERPEGSISTLTIQRTEQRDSAMYRCASSLDLSGVFGNTEAFFGQGTRLTVV.